This T cell receptor (beta chain) was identified during a study of blood T cells in healthy people across ages. Study-wide results and caveats: Comparison with aged donors showed that long-lived donors had more naive CD4+ cells and higher diversity. There was a strong correlation between TCR beta diversity and naive T cell percentage.

A second PCR of about 6 to 12 cycles used a sample-barcoded 5' primer and a J-beta primer mix. A template-switch adaptor containing 12 random nucleotides labeled each cDNA molecule. At least 2.5 million CDR3-containing paired-end reads were obtained per sample. TCRdb re-called the 5' RACE reads with MiXCR, one entry per CDR3 protein. The sample includes 1,100,000 or so distinct CDR3 sequences, more than 35% of them seen just once. The sample holds a few counts of this clonotype. Antigen specificity is unknown. Sequenced sample: blood. The source of this sequence is a woman in her sixties in good health.

The CDR3 DNA sequence: TGTGCCAGCAGCTGGACACAAGAGACCCAGTACTTC. Its translation is CASSWTQETQYF. V and J are TRBV7-9 and TRBJ2-5; tentative D call: TRBD1 (5 bases). This CDR3 is built from 12 residues. The ends were cut back, 4 bases at V and 2 bases at J, with 5 bases in the middle. CDR1 SEHNR and CDR2 FQNEAQ come from the germline V gene (reference sequence).